This T cell receptor beta chain was sequenced in a study of early T cells in non-severe SARS-CoV-2 infection. This clonotype was counted ten times or more. This CDR3 is built from 13 residues. The germline V gene has CDR1 SGHRS and CDR2 YFSETQ. Trimming removed 1 base from V and 5 bases from J, with 8 bases in between. Each CDR3 protein gets one entry after TCRdb re-called the 5' RACE reads with MiXCR. The sample consists of approximately 80,000 distinct CDR3 sequences, about 11% of them appearing once. The receptor's source is an adult who was a healthcare worker with PCR-confirmed SARS-CoV-2 infection or an uninfected control (not recorded which). This chain joins TRBV5-1 and TRBJ2-3, with a tentative D call TRBD2 (5 bases). Here the sequenced sample was whole blood, taken at baseline. The CDR3 region has the DNA TGCGCCAGCAGCTTGCGGGGAAGAGATACGCAGTATTTT. Translation: CASSLRGRDTQYF.